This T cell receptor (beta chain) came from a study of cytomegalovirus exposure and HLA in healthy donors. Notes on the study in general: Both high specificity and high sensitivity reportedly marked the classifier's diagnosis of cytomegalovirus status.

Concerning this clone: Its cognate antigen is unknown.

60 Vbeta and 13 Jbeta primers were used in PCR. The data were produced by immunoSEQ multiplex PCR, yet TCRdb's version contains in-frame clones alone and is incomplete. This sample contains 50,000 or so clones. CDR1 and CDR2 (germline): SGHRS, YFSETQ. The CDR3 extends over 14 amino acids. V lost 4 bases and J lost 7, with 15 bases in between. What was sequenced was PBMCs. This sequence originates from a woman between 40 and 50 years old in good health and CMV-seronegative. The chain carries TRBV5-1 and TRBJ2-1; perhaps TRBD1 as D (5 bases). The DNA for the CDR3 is TGCGCCAGCAGCCCGGACATTTCCGAAAATGAGCAGTTCTTC. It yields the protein CASSPDISENEQFF.